This T cell receptor (beta chain) was captured by sequencing in a study of blood T cell repertoires in COVID-19. Germline V gives CDR1 SEHNR, CDR2 FQNEAQ (reference sequence). This CDR3 is built from 12 residues. V was trimmed by 5 bases and J by 4 bases, leaving 3 bases between them. Sequencing used immunoSEQ multiplex PCR; TCRdb keeps in-frame clones, though not all of them. This sample carries 150,000 to 200,000 clones, about 90% of them seen once, and the ten largest clones take around 1.2%. Source material: PBMCs or T cells enriched from blood (not recorded which). The chain has TRBV7-9 and TRBJ1-6; no reliable D call. The sequence came from a human donor with acute COVID-19. The donor label of this sample is uncertain. This chain's CDR3 is CASSLYNSPLHF. CDR3 sequence (DNA): TGTGCCAGCAGCCTGTATAATTCACCCCTCCACTTT.